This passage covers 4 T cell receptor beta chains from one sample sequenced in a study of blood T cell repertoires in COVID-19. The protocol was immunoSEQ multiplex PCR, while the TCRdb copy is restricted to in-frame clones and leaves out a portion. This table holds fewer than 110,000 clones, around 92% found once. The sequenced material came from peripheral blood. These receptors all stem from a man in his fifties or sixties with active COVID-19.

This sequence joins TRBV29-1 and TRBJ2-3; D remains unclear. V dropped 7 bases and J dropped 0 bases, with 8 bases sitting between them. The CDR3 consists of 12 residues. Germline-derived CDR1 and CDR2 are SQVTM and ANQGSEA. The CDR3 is CSALTSTDTQYF. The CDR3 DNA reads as TGCAGCGCCTTGACTAGCACAGATACGCAGTATTTT.

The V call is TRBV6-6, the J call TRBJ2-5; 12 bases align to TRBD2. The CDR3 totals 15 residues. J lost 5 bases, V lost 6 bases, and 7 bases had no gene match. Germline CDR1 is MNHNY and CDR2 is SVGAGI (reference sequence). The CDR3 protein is CASSQRTSGAETQYF. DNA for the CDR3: TGTGCCAGCAGCCAAAGGACTAGCGGGGCGGAGACCCAGTACTTC.

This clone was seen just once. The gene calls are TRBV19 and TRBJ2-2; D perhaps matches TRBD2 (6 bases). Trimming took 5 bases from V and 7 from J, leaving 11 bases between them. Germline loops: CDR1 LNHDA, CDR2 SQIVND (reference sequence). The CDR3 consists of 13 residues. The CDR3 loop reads CASSWGLLGELFF. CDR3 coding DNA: TGTGCCAGTAGTTGGGGACTTCTCGGGGAGCTGTTTTTT.

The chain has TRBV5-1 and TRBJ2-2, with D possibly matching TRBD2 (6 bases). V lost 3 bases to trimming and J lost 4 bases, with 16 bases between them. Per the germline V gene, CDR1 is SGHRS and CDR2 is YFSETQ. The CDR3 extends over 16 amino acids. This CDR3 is CASSSTRLLGTGELFF. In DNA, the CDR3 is TGCGCCAGCAGCTCGACTAGACTCCTTGGCACCGGGGAGCTGTTTTTT.